This T cell receptor (beta chain) was sequenced in a study of shared clonotypes between healthy human individuals. Study background: Contributing individuals were two females and a few males aged 18 to 49.

With respect to this clone: What it binds is unknown.

V shed 4 bases and J 4 bases; nucleotides not matched to a gene: 6. CDR1 MGHRA and CDR2 YSYEKL come from the germline V gene. The CDR3 totals 15 residues. The study, taken as a whole, reports: Generation of non-shared clonotypes was less probable than generation of clonotypes shared by all four donors.

Terminally differentiated effector memory CD45RA+ cells were left out of the naive CD8 fraction, which was CD45RO-negative and positively selected for CCR7. Across several immunoSEQ plates, the genomic DNA of each subset was split evenly. Clones were sequenced by immunoSEQ multiplex PCR, and TCRdb holds only the in-frame ones, with some missing. This table has about 2 million clones, about 95% appearing once. This sequence joins TRBV4-1 and TRBJ1-1; 10 nucleotides align to TRBD1. Sequencing was done on a sample of naive CD8+ T cells sorted from blood. This receptor was obtained from a young man in good health. In DNA, the CDR3 is TGCGCCAGCAGCCTATGGGACAGGGGAGGCACTGAAGCTTTCTTT. Protein product: CASSLWDRGGTEAFF.